A single sample is the source of the 20 T cell receptor beta chains below, sequenced in a study of T cell responses to AZD1222 COVID-19 vaccine. The method was immunoSEQ multiplex PCR; TCRdb's version includes in-frame clones alone and lacks a portion of them. The sample carries 95,000 to 150,000 clones, about 92% recorded once. The material was peripheral blood, obtained 28 days after the second AZD1222 dose. These TCRs come from an adult who received the AZD1222 COVID-19 vaccine.

The chain joins TRBV7-9 to TRBJ1-1; D perhaps matches TRBD1 (6 bases). Germline loops: CDR1 SEHNR, CDR2 FQNEAQ (reference sequence). The CDR3 length is 13 residues. V lost 5 bases, J lost 3 bases, and 10 bases lay in between. Here the CDR3 reads CASSKQGYTEAFF. The DNA for the CDR3 is TGTGCCAGCAGCAAACAGGGTTACACTGAAGCTTTCTTT.

The rearrangement uses TRBV6-2 or TRBV6-3 and TRBJ2-5, with D tentatively TRBD1 (5 bases). This CDR3 has 16 amino acids. CDR1 is MNHEY, CDR2 SVGEGT, per germline. Trimming shortened V by 0 bases and J by 5 bases, and 16 bases separated the two germline ends. The CDR3 loop reads CASSYSELGVGETQYF. Here the CDR3 DNA reads TGTGCCAGCAGTTACTCGGAGCTAGGGGTAGGGGAGACCCAGTACTTC.

A single count supports this clone. The chain joins TRBV6-5 to TRBJ1-2; the D gene is possibly TRBD1 (6 bases). CDR1 is MNHEY and CDR2 is SVGAGI in the germline V gene. The CDR3 covers 15 residues. The ends were cut back, 5 bases at V and 5 bases at J, with 18 bases in the middle. The CDR3: CASSPGIQGGYGYTF. The CDR3 DNA follows: TGTGCCAGCAGTCCTGGAATACAGGGTGGATATGGCTACACCTTC.

The rearrangement links TRBV7-2 to TRBJ1-5; TRBD1 matches at 8 bases. J was trimmed by 6 bases and V by 3 bases; bases with no gene match: 10. The germline CDR1 and CDR2 sequences are SGHTA and FQGNSA. The CDR3 consists of 16 residues. CDR3 in DNA: TGTGCCAGCAGCTTGCAGGGGGCGACGGCGGGTCAGCCCCAGCATTTT. Protein product: CASSLQGATAGQPQHF. The full variable domain, rest sourced from reference TRBV7-2 and TRBJ1-5, is GAGVSQSPSNKVTEKGKDVELRCDPISGHTALYWYRQSLGQGLEFLIYFQGNSAPDKSGLPSDRFSAERTGGSVSTLTIQRTQQEDSAVYLCASSLQGATAGQPQHFGDGTRLSIL.

The rearrangement joins TRBV4-2 to TRBJ1-6, with D unresolved. CDR3 size: 16 residues. Germline V lookup: CDR1 LGHNA, CDR2 YNFKEQ. V lost 2 bases and J 5 bases, leaving 13 bases between the germline ends. Here the CDR3 DNA reads TGTGCCAGCAGCCAATACACCGGGTCAGATAATTCACCCCTCCACTTT. Translation: CASSQYTGSDNSPLHF.

J is TRBJ2-2 and V is TRBV7-2, with D possibly TRBD1 on 5 matching bases. CDR1 is SGHTA, CDR2 FQGNSA, per germline. V dropped 5 bases and J dropped 6 bases, with 16 bases sitting between them. The CDR3 spans 15 residues. Here the CDR3 reads CASSPRVARAGELFF. DNA for the CDR3: TGTGCCAGCAGCCCCAGGGTAGCTCGGGCCGGGGAGCTGTTTTTT.

In this sample, this clone turned up once. V and J are TRBV15 and TRBJ2-6, with TRBD1 identical over 9 bases. The CDR3 length is 16 residues. After removal of 4 bases from V and 2 bases from J, the junction contained 3 bases not matched to a gene. The V gene's germline CDR1 is LNHNV and CDR2 YYDKDF (reference sequence). The CDR3 spells CATSKTGGAGANVLTF. The CDR3 nucleotides read TGTGCCACCAGCAAAACAGGGGGCGCTGGGGCCAACGTCCTGACTTTC. Full variable domain (remainder filled in from reference TRBV15 and TRBJ2-6): DAMVIQNPRYQVTQFGKPVTLSCSQTLNHNVMYWYQQKSSQAPKLLFHYYDKDFNNEADTPDNFQSRRPNTSFCFLDIRSPGLGDTAMYLCATSKTGGAGANVLTFGAGSRLTVL.

This rearrangement joins TRBV5-1 to TRBJ1-2; D is uncertain. The germline V gene has CDR1 SGHRS and CDR2 YFSETQ. Between the trimmed V and J ends, which lost 4 bases and 6 bases, there was a span of 10 bases. The CDR3 spans 12 residues. Written as DNA, the CDR3 is TGCGCCAGCAGCCCGGACGTTGATGGCTACACCTTC. It specifies CASSPDVDGYTF.

The genes are TRBV27 and TRBJ2-4; 10 nucleotides align to TRBD2. With 5 bases clipped from V and 2 bases from J, the junction kept 9 bases outside the gene matches. The CDR3 extends over 17 amino acids. Germline CDR1 and CDR2: MNHEY and SMNVEV (reference sequence). The CDR3 here is CASSPGLADSPKNIQYF. CDR3 DNA sequence: TGTGCCAGCAGTCCCGGACTAGCGGACAGCCCCAAAAACATTCAGTACTTC.

This clone showed up many times. The rearrangement joins TRBV5-6 to TRBJ1-3; D possibly corresponds to TRBD1 (6 bases). Germline values: CDR1 SGHDT, CDR2 YYEEEE. The ends were cut back, 3 bases at V and 4 bases at J, with 23 bases in the middle. This CDR3 is built from 18 residues. The CDR3 nucleotides read TGTGCCAGCAGCTCGTCGATTCAAACAGGGATTGCCGGAAACACCATATATTTT. Amino acids: CASSSSIQTGIAGNTIYF.

The chain employs TRBV28 and TRBJ1-5; 9 nucleotides match TRBD1. The CDR3 totals 13 residues. The ends lost 8 bases at V and 4 bases at J; junction bases unmatched: 3. In germline, CDR1 is MDHEN, CDR2 SYDVKM. The CDR3 DNA sequence: TGTGCCAGCCACAGGGGGCTGAATCAGCCCCAGCATTTT. Translating gives CASHRGLNQPQHF.

The gene calls are TRBV19 and TRBJ1-1; TRBD1 is a possible D gene (6 bases). Germline V gene sequence: CDR1 LNHDA, CDR2 SQIVND (reference sequence). The CDR3 spans 13 residues. Trimming cost V 6 bases and J 3 bases, with 11 bases left between them. DNA of the CDR3: TGTGCCAGTAGAGACAGGCGGGACACTGAAGCTTTCTTT. Its translation is CASRDRRDTEAFF.

The chain is built from TRBV2 and TRBJ2-1; 7 nucleotides agree with TRBD1. This CDR3 spans 15 amino acids. V shed 1 base and J 1 base; nucleotides not matched to a gene: 1. Looked up from germline, CDR1 is SNHLY and CDR2 is FYNNEI. The CDR3 protein is CASSEEGASYNEQFF. The CDR3, as DNA: TGTGCCAGCAGTGAAGAGGGGGCTTCCTACAATGAGCAGTTCTTC.

This clone has just a few counts. The chain uses TRBV5-8 and TRBJ1-4; maybe TRBD1 (5 bases). Germline CDR1 is SGHTS and CDR2 is YDEGEE. The CDR3 is made up of 15 amino acids. Deletions cut 4 bases from V and 11 bases from J, with 21 bases between. CDR3 loop: CASSRGGTGREKLFF. DNA of the CDR3: TGTGCCAGCAGCCGAGGCGGGACCGGGAGGGAGAAACTGTTTTTT.

The chain couples TRBV5-1 to TRBJ2-2; the match to TRBD2 covers 9 bases. The germline CDR1 and CDR2 sequences are SGHRS and YFSETQ. The V gene end was trimmed by 0 bases and the J gene end by 4 bases; junction bases not matched to a gene: 7. CDR3 length equals 17 residues. The CDR3 coding sequence is TGCGCCAGCAGCTTGGCGGTAGCGGGAGTGGGCACCGGGGAGCTGTTTTTT. As protein: CASSLAVAGVGTGELFF.

This clone has a single count. The chain links TRBV6-5 to TRBJ1-4; tentative D call: TRBD1 (6 bases). The CDR3 extends over 14 amino acids. Germline CDR1 reads MNHEY; CDR2 reads SVGAGI. V was shortened by 2 bases and J by 5 bases, with 9 bases between the two germline ends. In DNA, the CDR3 is TGTGCCAGCAGTTACCAGGGACAAAATGAAAAACTGTTTTTT. Its protein is CASSYQGQNEKLFF.

This chain joins TRBV2 and TRBJ1-2, with 9 bases matching TRBD1. The V gene end was trimmed by 6 bases and the J gene end by 4 bases; junction bases not matched to a gene: 6. This CDR3 comprises 14 residues. Germline V lookup: CDR1 SNHLY, CDR2 FYNNEI. CDR3 protein: CASRDLTGGYGYTF. The CDR3 DNA reads as TGTGCCAGCAGGGATCTGACAGGGGGCTATGGCTACACCTTC. The complete variable domain, with remaining parts taken from reference TRBV2 and TRBJ1-2, reads EPEVTQTPSHQVTQMGQEVILRCVPISNHLYFYWYRQILGQKVEFLVSFYNNEISEKSEIFDDQFSVERPDGSNFTLKIRSTKLEDSAMYFCASRDLTGGYGYTFGSGTRLTVV.

For the CDR3, the DNA is TGTGCCAGCAGCCCCTCCCCCGCGGTACCGGGTGGCTACACCTTC. The encoded protein is CASSPSPAVPGGYTF. The J gene is TRBJ1-2, the V gene TRBV7-2; D call uncertain. V lost 5 bases to trimming and J lost 7 bases, with 20 bases between them. The germline CDR1 and CDR2 sequences are SGHTA and FQGNSA. The CDR3 is 15 residues long. The full variable domain, with the rest looked up from reference TRBV7-2 and TRBJ1-2, is GAGVSQSPSNKVTEKGKDVELRCDPISGHTALYWYRQSLGQGLEFLIYFQGNSAPDKSGLPSDRFSAERTGGSVSTLTIQRTQQEDSAVYLCASSPSPAVPGGYTFGSGTRLTVV.

The rearrangement joins TRBV19 to TRBJ2-1; possibly TRBD1 for D (5 bases). V lost 4 bases and J 6 bases, leaving 10 bases between the germline ends. This CDR3 has 13 amino acids. CDR1 and CDR2 (germline): LNHDA, SQIVND (reference sequence). CDR3 region: CASSKGPINEQFF. CDR3 in DNA: TGTGCCAGTAGTAAGGGGCCGATCAATGAGCAGTTCTTC.

Comments on this clone: At one end the junction does not follow the germline gene, possibly because of a read error. The gene calls are TRBV10-3 and TRBJ2-1, with 7 nucleotides matching TRBD2. Germline V gene lookup returns CDR1 ENHRY and CDR2 SYGVKD. The length of the CDR3 is 11 residues. CDR3 DNA: TGTGCCATCAGTGGTACTAGCGTCCTAATCTTC. This sequence encodes CAISGTSVLIF.